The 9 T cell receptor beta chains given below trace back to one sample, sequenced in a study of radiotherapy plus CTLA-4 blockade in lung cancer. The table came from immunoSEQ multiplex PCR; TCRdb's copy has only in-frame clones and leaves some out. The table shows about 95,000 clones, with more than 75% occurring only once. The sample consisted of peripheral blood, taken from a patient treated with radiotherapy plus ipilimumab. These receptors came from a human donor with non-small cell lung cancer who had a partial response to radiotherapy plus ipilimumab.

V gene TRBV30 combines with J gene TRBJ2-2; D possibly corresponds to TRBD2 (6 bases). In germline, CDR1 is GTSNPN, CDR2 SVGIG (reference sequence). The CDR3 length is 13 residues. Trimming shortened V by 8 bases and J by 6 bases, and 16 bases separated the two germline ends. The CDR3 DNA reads TGTGCCCGTGGGACTCACCGCGCCGGGGAGCTGTTTTTT. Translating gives CARGTHRAGELFF.

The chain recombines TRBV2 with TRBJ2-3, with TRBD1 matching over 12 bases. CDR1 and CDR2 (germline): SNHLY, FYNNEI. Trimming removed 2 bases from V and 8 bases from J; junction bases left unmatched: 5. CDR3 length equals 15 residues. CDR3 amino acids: CASSEWDRGLSTQYF. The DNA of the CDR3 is TGTGCCAGCAGTGAATGGGACAGGGGGCTCAGTACGCAGTATTTT.

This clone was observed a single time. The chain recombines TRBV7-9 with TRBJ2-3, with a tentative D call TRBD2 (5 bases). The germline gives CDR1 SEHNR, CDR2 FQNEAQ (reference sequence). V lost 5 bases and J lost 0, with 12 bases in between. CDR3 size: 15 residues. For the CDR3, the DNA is TGTGCCAGCAGCGCGCGGACGGGAAGCACAGATACGCAGTATTTT. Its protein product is CASSARTGSTDTQYF.

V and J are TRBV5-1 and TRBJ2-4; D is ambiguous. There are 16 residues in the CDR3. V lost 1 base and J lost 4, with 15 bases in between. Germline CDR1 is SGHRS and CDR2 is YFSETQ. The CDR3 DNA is TGCGCCAGCAGCTTGTCTGCCTTGACCGGGAAAAACATTCAGTACTTC. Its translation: CASSLSALTGKNIQYF.

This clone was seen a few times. The CDR3 spells CASSLTLAKNIQYF. The CDR3 region has the DNA TGTGCCAGCAGCTTAACTCTTGCCAAAAACATTCAGTACTTC. The chain joins TRBV7-9 to TRBJ2-4; no clear D. CDR1 SEHNR and CDR2 FQNEAQ come from the germline V gene (reference sequence). V was trimmed by 2 bases and J by 1 base, leaving 6 bases between them. The CDR3 is 14 amino acids.

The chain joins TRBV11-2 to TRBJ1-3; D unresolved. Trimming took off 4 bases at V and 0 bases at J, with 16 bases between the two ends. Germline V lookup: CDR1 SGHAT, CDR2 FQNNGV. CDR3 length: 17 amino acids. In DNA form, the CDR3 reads TGTGCCAGCAGCTACCTGGGCTTGGCTTTCTCTGGAAACACCATATATTTT. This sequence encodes CASSYLGLAFSGNTIYF. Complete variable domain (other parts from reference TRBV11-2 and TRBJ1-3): EAGVAQSPRYKIIEKRQSVAFWCNPISGHATLYWYQQILGQGPKLLIQFQNNGVVDDSQLPKDRFSAERLKGVDSTLKIQPAKLEDSAVYLCASSYLGLAFSGNTIYFGEGSWLTVV.

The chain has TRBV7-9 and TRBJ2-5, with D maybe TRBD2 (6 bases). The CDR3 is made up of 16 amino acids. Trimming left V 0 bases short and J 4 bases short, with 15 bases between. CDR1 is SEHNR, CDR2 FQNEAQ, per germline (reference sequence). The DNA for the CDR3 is TGTGCCAGCAGCTTAGCGCGGGGCAGGCTAGGAGAGACCCAGTACTTC. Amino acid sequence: CASSLARGRLGETQYF.

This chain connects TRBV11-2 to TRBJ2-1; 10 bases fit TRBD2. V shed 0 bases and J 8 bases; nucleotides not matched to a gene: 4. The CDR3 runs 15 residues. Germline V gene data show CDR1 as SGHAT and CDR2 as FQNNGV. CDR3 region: CASSLEASGSYEQFF. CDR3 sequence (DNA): TGTGCCAGCAGCTTAGAGGCTAGCGGGAGCTATGAGCAGTTCTTC.

The CDR3 reads CASSGLGGGASVSDTQYF. CDR3 bases: TGTGCCAGCAGCGGCCTTGGCGGGGGTGCTAGCGTTTCAGATACGCAGTATTTT. The chain uses TRBV5-4 and TRBJ2-3; 7 bases agree with TRBD2. J lost 4 bases, V lost 4 bases, and 18 bases had no gene match. Germline CDR1 SGHNT, CDR2 YYREEE (reference sequence). The length of the CDR3 is 18 residues.